Listed here are 13 T cell receptor beta chains from one sample, sequenced in a study of blood T cell repertoires in COVID-19. Clones were read by immunoSEQ multiplex PCR, and TCRdb kept only the in-frame ones, dropping some. The sample lists tens of thousands of clones, around four fifths occurring once. The sequencing input was peripheral blood. The source is a woman aged 80 or over with active or convalescent COVID-19.

This chain uses TRBV3-1 (or the pseudogene TRBV3-2) with TRBJ1-3, with D possibly TRBD1 on 5 matching bases. CDR3 length: 15 amino acids. V shed 4 bases and J shed 9 bases, with 19 bases lying between them. The germline V gene encodes CDR1 LGHDT and CDR2 YNNKEL (reference sequence). Written as DNA, the CDR3 is TGTGCCAGCAGCCGTCGACAGACGCCTGGCGGCACCATATATTTT. Protein sequence: CASSRRQTPGGTIYF.

J is TRBJ2-7 and V is TRBV7-2; 9 bases line up with TRBD1. The CDR3 runs to 14 residues. V lost 5 bases and J lost 4; bases outside the gene matches: 6. The V gene's germline CDR1 is SGHTA and CDR2 FQGNSA. CDR3 DNA: TGTGCCAGCAGCGCGCGGACAGGGGAGTACGAGCAGTACTTC. Protein sequence: CASSARTGEYEQYF.

This clone showed up just once. The V call is TRBV28, the J call TRBJ2-1, with 9 bases that match TRBD1. CDR3 size: 15 residues. J gave up 8 bases and V 5 bases, and 10 bases lay outside the gene matches. Germline CDR1 is MDHEN and CDR2 is SYDVKM. CDR3 DNA sequence: TGTGCCAGCAGTCGAACAGGGGGCGCTCAGGATGAGCAGTTCTTC. Protein sequence: CASSRTGGAQDEQFF.

There are a few counts of this clone. The chain couples TRBV6-5 to TRBJ2-5; tentative D call: TRBD2 (6 bases). The germline V and J ends were trimmed by 0 bases and 3 bases, with 11 bases remaining between them. Per germline, CDR1 MNHEY and CDR2 SVGAGI. CDR3 length equals 15 residues. CDR3 coding DNA: TGTGCCAGCAGTTACTCTTGGGGGACTGAAGAGACCCAGTACTTC. Translating it yields CASSYSWGTEETQYF.

V is TRBV7-2 and J is TRBJ1-3; D uncertain. CDR3 length equals 13 residues. Germline V CDR1 and CDR2: SGHTA, FQGNSA. V shed 2 bases and J shed 2 bases, with 4 bases lying between them. This CDR3 reads CASSLTPGNTIYF. DNA of the CDR3: TGTGCCAGCAGCTTAACTCCTGGAAACACCATATATTTT. Combining the CDR3 with reference TRBV7-2 and TRBJ1-3 gives the whole variable domain GAGVSQSPSNKVTEKGKDVELRCDPISGHTALYWYRQSLGQGLEFLIYFQGNSAPDKSGLPSDRFSAERTGGSVSTLTIQRTQQEDSAVYLCASSLTPGNTIYFGEGSWLTVV.

The chain is built from TRBV18 and TRBJ1-6, with TRBD1 as a possible D gene (5 bases). Germline CDR1 is KGHSH and CDR2 is LQKENI. This CDR3 region has 16 residues. V lost 4 bases to trimming and J lost 8 bases, with 18 bases between them. Here the CDR3 DNA reads TGTGCCAGCTCACTGCGGGGCGCGGGGGGTGATTCACCCCTCCACTTT. Its protein product is CASSLRGAGGDSPLHF.

This sequence joins TRBV4-3 and TRBJ2-3; TRBD1 agrees at 10 bases. CDR3 length: 16 residues. From germline, CDR1 is LGHNA and CDR2 YSLEER. V shed 5 bases and J 5 bases; nucleotides not matched to a gene: 10. The CDR3: CASSYEGQGLGDTQYF. The CDR3, as DNA: TGCGCCAGCAGCTACGAGGGACAGGGGCTGGGAGATACGCAGTATTTT.

In its sample, this clone was seen a few times. This chain connects TRBV25-1 to TRBJ2-5, with 7 bases fitting TRBD2. V lost 6 bases and J lost 2; bases outside the gene matches: 9. The CDR3 has 15 amino acids. Germline lookup yields CDR1 MGHDK and CDR2 SYGVNS. In DNA, the CDR3 is TGTGCCAGCAGCGCGACTGGCGGGGGACAAGAGACCCAGTACTTC. It encodes CASSATGGGQETQYF.

The genes are TRBV28 and TRBJ1-2, with D possibly TRBD1 on 6 matching bases. Trimming removed 2 bases from V and 4 bases from J, with 17 bases in between. The CDR3 sequence is 16 residues long. Germline CDR1 is MDHEN and CDR2 is SYDVKM. CDR3 sequence: CASSLPQQGSFYGYTF. CDR3 DNA sequence: TGTGCCAGCAGTTTACCCCAACAGGGCTCGTTCTATGGCTACACCTTC.

CDR3 protein: CASMRGQGTDTQYF. DNA of the CDR3: TGCGCCAGCATGAGGGGGCAGGGGACAGATACGCAGTATTTT. The rearrangement uses TRBV5-1 and TRBJ2-3, with 7 nucleotides matching TRBD1. The CDR3 sequence is 14 residues long. Per germline, CDR1 SGHRS and CDR2 YFSETQ. J gave up 3 bases and V 6 bases, and 7 bases lay outside the gene matches.

About this clone itself: Within the sample, other DNA sequences also encode this same CDR3. The chain employs TRBV2 and TRBJ2-7; 7 bases are a match to TRBD1. Trimming removed 7 bases from V and 1 base from J; junction bases left unmatched: 31. Per the germline V gene, CDR1 is SNHLY and CDR2 is FYNNEI. The CDR3 covers 22 residues. The CDR3 is CASTTPLNPPDRHSRGSYEQYF. DNA of the CDR3: TGTGCCAGCACTACTCCCCTTAATCCACCAGACAGACACTCCAGGGGGTCCTACGAGCAGTACTTC.

This clone has a handful of counts. The chain combines TRBV28 with TRBJ2-4, with D tentatively TRBD2 (5 bases). Per germline, CDR1 MDHEN and CDR2 SYDVKM. The CDR3 covers 15 residues. Trimming cost V 8 bases and J 3 bases, with 17 bases left between them. CDR3 nucleotide sequence: TGTGCCAGCCGATCCCGGGCCGGGGTCAAAAACATTCAGTACTTC. This encodes CASRSRAGVKNIQYF.

This sequence joins TRBV3-1 (or the pseudogene TRBV3-2) and TRBJ2-3; 8 bases match TRBD1. CDR3 length: 17 amino acids. Germline CDR1 LGHDT, CDR2 YNNKEL (reference sequence). Losses at the gene ends were 2 bases for V and 2 bases for J; bases not matched to a gene: 9. The CDR3 protein is CASSQMGGTGPTDTQYF. As DNA, the CDR3 is TGTGCCAGCAGCCAAATGGGCGGGACAGGCCCCACAGATACGCAGTATTTT.